This paragraph reports one TCR beta chain. This clonotype occurred a few times. Its antigen remains unidentified. Per-base qualities were not stored, and no clone one base away is much larger. The data were taken from a study of CD8 T cells in ankylosing spondylitis (dated by TCRdb to about 2017). Study-level background: To find TCR variants linked to disease, the study profiled T cell receptor beta repertoires in ankylosing spondylitis patients and healthy donors. The whole study cohort included 85 to 120 healthy donors and 25 or so ankylosing spondylitis patients. Samples of peripheral blood were taken, and for ankylosing spondylitis patients, synovial fluid was collected as well.

The data were produced on an Illumina HiSeq 2500. Quantitative 5'-RACE with molecular barcodes was used to prepare TCR beta libraries. The original methods were these. A new computational method, built on a probabilistic model of VDJ rearrangement, was used to identify disease-linked TCR variants. TCRdb's own reprocessing of the public reads used fastp at Q25 and MiXCR and kept productive beta chains. Each entry merges the rows of one CDR3 protein and shows their most common DNA and genes. TCRdb, rather than the study authors, made the V and J calls. The sample includes a few hundred thousand distinct CDR3 sequences, with 6.5% to 10% observed a single time. Of the sample, approximately 14% falls within the top ten clones. Study-wide findings and limitations: Blood from ankylosing spondylitis patients appeared to be characterized by a TCR beta motif made up of about 8 highly homologous amino acid variants. Some motif variants had previously been reported in the synovial fluid and blood of reactive arthritis patients, which suggests shared mechanisms of disease initiation. The disease-linked clones showed a CD8+ phenotype and occurred at relatively low frequencies in peripheral blood. According to the report, matched synovial fluid samples from ankylosing spondylitis patients were significantly enriched for the disease-linked clones.

Based on the germline V gene, the CDR1 and CDR2 sequences are SGHRS and YFSETQ. The junction shows trimming of 4 bases on V and 3 bases on J, and the gene matches do not reach 7 bases of it. The CDR3 goes from the cysteine to the phenylalanine over 15 residues. CDR3 DNA only is kept here, 45 bases in frame from base 1. This TCR derives from a male donor with ankylosing spondylitis. The V gene is TRBV5-1 and the J gene is TRBJ1-2; 9 central bases correspond to TRBD1. Source material: blood, either unsorted or a sorted T cell fraction (not recorded which). The CDR3 is CASSSTWDRDYGYTF. In nucleotide form, the sequence is TGCGCCAGCAGCAGCACCTGGGACAGGGACTATGGCTACACCTTC.